The TCR beta chain described here comes from a study of beta chain features in type 1 diabetes. Findings of the study overall: Moderately but significantly shorter TCRB CDR3s were found in Type 1 diabetes patients in all four CD4+ subsets. There were fewer insertions and more deletions at the VDJ junctions of type 1 diabetes patients. It was not settled here whether HLA type affects TCRB rearrangement.

This clone has only a few counts. As yet, its antigen is unknown. Sorting based on CD45RO/CCR7/CD25/CD127/CD95/CD27 separated CD4+ naive, central memory, regulatory and stem cell-like memory cells. cDNA synthesis used the whole RNA isolate, giving expressed TCRB sequences. Regulatory, naive and central memory T cell samples averaged around 3.6 million reads. The repertoire was sequenced with immunoSEQ multiplex PCR; TCRdb's copy has only in-frame clones and lacks some. The profile shows some 370,000 clones, 8.5% to 10% of them singletons. CDR1 is MNHNS and CDR2 is SASEGT in the germline V gene. J lost 1 base, V lost 4 bases, and 8 bases had no gene match. This CDR3 is built from 16 residues.

The sample consisted of central memory CD4+ T cells from blood. The sequence was obtained from a man aged 25 to 40 with type 1 diabetes. The chain joins TRBV6-1 to TRBJ2-7; 9 bases align to TRBD2. The CDR3 loop is CASSAGPSGISYEQYF. The CDR3 DNA reads as TGTGCCAGCAGTGCCGGCCCTAGCGGGATATCCTACGAGCAGTACTTC.